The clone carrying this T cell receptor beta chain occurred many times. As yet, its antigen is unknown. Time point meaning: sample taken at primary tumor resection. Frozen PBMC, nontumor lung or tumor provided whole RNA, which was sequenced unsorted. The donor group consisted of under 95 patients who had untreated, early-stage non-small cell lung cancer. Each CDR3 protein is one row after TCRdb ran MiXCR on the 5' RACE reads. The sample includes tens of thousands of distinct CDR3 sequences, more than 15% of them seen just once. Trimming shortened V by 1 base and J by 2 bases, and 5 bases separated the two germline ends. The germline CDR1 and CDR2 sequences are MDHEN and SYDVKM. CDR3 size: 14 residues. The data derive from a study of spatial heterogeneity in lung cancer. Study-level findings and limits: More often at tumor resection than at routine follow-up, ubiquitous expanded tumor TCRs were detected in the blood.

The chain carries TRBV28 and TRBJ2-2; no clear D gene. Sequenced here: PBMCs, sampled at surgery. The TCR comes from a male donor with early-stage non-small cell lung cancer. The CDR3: CASSLLTNTGELFF. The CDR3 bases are TGTGCCAGCAGTTTATTAACCAACACCGGGGAGCTGTTTTTT.